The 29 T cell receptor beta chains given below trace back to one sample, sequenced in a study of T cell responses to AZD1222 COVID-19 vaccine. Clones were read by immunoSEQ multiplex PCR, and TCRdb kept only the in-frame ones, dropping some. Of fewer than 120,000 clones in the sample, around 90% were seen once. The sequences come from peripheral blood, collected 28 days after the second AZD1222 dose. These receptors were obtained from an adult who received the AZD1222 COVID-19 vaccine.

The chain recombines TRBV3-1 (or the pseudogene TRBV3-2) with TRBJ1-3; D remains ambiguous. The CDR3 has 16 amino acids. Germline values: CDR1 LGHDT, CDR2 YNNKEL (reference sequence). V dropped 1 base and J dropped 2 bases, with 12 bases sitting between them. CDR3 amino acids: CASSQAFSPTGNTIYF. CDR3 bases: TGTGCCAGCAGCCAAGCCTTCTCGCCAACTGGAAACACCATATATTTT.

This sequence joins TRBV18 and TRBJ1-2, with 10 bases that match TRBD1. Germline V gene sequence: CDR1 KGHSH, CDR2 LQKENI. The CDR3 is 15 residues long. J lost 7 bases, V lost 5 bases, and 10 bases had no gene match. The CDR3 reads CASSADGTGVGGYTF. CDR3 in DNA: TGTGCCAGCTCAGCGGACGGGACAGGGGTAGGTGGCTACACCTTC.

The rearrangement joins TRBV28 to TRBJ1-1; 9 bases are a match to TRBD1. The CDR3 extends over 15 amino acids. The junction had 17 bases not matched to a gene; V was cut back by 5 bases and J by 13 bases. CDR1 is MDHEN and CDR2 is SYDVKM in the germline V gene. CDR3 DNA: TGTGCCAGCAGTCAATCCGGGACAGGGTTCCCTGAGGGTTTCTTT. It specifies CASSQSGTGFPEGFF.

Here the CDR3 reads CASRRQRTVSSPLHF. The CDR3, as DNA: TGTGCCAGCAGACGTCAAAGGACAGTGTCTTCACCCCTCCACTTT. The V and J genes are TRBV28 and TRBJ1-6, with D perhaps TRBD1 (6 bases). The CDR3 covers 15 residues. Trimming cost V 6 bases and J 9 bases, with 18 bases left between them. Germline V CDR1 and CDR2: MDHEN, SYDVKM.

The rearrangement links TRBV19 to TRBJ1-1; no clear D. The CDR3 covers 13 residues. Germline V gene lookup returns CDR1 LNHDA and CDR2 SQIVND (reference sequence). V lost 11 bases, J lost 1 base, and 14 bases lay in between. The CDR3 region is CAALDRGNTEAFF. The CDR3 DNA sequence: TGTGCCGCGTTGGATCGTGGGAACACTGAAGCTTTCTTT.

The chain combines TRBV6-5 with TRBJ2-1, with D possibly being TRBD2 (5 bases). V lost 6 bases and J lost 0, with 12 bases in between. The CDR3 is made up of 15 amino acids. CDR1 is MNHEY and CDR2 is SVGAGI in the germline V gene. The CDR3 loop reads CASRILGSSYNEQFF. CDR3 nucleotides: TGTGCCAGCAGAATTCTAGGGAGCTCCTACAATGAGCAGTTCTTC.

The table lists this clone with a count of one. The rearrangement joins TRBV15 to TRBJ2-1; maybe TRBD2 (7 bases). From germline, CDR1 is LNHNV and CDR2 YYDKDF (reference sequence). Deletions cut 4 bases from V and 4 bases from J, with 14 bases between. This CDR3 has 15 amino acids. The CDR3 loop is CATSKTGGPYNEQFF. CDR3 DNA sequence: TGTGCCACCAGCAAGACCGGGGGGCCGTACAATGAGCAGTTCTTC.

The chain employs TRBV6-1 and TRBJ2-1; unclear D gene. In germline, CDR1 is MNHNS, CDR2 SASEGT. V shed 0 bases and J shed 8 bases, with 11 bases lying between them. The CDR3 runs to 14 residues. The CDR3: CASSEAWSPDEQFF. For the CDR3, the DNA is TGTGCCAGCAGTGAAGCATGGAGCCCGGATGAGCAGTTCTTC.

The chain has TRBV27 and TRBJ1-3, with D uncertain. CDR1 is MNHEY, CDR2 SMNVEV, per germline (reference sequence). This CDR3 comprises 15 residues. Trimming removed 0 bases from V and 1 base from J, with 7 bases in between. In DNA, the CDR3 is TGTGCCAGCAGTTTATCATGGGGATCTGGAAACACCATATATTTT. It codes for CASSLSWGSGNTIYF.

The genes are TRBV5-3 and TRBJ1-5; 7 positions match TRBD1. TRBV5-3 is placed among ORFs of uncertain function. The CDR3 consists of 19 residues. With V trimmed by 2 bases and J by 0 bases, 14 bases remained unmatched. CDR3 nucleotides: TGTGCCAGAAGCTTTCGGGGTGAAGGTCAGGGGGTTAGCAATCAGCCCCAGCATTTT. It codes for CARSFRGEGQGVSNQPQHF.

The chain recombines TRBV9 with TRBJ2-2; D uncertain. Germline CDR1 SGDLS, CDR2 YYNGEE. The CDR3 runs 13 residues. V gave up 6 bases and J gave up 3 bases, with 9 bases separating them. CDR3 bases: TGTGCCAGCACCCCTCCGGACACCGGGGAGCTGTTTTTT. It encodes CASTPPDTGELFF.

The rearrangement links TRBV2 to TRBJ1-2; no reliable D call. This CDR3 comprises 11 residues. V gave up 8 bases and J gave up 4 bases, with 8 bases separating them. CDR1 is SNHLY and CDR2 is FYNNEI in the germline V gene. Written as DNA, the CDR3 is TGTGCCAGCTGCGCCGGCTATGGCTACACCTTC. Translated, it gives CASCAGYGYTF.

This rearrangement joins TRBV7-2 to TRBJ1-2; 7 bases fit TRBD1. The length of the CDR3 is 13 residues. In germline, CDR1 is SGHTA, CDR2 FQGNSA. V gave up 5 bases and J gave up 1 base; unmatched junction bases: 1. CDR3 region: CASSRQGNYGYTF. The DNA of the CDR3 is TGTGCCAGCAGCCGACAGGGTAACTATGGCTACACCTTC.

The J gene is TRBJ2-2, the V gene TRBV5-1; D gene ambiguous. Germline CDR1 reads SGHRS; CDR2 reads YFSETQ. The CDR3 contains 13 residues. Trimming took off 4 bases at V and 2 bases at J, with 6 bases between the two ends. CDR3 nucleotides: TGCGCCAGCAGCAGCATAAACACCGGGGAGCTGTTTTTT. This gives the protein CASSSINTGELFF. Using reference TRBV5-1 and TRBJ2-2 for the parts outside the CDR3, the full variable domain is KAGVTQTPRYLIKTRGQQVTLSCSPISGHRSVSWYQQTPGQGLQFLFEYFSETQRNKGNFPGRFSGRQFSNSRSEMNVSTLELGDSALYLCASSSINTGELFFGEGSRLTVL.

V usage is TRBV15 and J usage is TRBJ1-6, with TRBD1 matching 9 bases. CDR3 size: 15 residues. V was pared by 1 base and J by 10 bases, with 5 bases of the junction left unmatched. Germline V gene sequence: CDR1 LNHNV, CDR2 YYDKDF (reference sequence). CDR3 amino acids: CATSRGQGVWSPLHF. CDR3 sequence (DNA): TGTGCCACCAGCAGAGGACAGGGGGTTTGGTCACCCCTCCACTTT.

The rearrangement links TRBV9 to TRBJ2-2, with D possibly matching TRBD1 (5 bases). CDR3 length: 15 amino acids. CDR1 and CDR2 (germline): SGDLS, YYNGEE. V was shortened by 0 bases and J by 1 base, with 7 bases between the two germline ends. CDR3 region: CASSVVQGNTGELFF. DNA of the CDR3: TGTGCCAGCAGCGTAGTGCAGGGGAACACCGGGGAGCTGTTTTTT. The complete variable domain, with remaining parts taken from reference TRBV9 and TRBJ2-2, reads DSGVTQTPKHLITATGQRVTLRCSPRSGDLSVYWYQQSLDQGLQFLIQYYNGEERAKGNILERFSAQQFPDLHSELNLSSLELGDSALYFCASSVVQGNTGELFFGEGSRLTVL.

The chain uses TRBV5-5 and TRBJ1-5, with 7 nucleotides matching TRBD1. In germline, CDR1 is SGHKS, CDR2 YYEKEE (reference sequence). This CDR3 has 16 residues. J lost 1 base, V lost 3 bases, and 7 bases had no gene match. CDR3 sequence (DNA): TGTGCCAGCAGCTCCAGGGGGGGATGGAGCAATCAGCCCCAGCATTTT. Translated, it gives CASSSRGGWSNQPQHF. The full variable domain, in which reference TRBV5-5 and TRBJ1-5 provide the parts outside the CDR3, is DAGVTQSPTHLIKTRGQQVTLRCSPISGHKSVSWYQQVLGQGPQFIFQYYEKEERGRGNFPDRFSARQFPNYSSELNVNALLLGDSALYLCASSSRGGWSNQPQHFGDGTRLSIL.

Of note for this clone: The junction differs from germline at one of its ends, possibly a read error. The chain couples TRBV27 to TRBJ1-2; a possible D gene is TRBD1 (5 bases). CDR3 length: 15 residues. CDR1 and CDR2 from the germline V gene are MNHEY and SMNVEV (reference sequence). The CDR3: CASSPRGVGSYSYTF. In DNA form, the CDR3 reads TGTGCCAGCAGTCCACGGGGCGTAGGGTCCTATAGCTACACCTTC.

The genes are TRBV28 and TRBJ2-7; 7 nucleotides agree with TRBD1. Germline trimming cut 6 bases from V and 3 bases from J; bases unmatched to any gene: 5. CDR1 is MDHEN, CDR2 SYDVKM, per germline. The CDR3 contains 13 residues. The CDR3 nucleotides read TGTGCCAGCAGACGGGACAGACACTACGAGCAGTACTTC. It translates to CASRRDRHYEQYF.

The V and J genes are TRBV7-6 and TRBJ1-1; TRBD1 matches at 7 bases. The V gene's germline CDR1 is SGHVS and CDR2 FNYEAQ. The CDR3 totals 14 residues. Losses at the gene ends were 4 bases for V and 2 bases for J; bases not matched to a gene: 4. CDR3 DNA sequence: TGTGCCAGCAGCTCCGGACAGGCCAACACTGAAGCTTTCTTT. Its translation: CASSSGQANTEAFF.

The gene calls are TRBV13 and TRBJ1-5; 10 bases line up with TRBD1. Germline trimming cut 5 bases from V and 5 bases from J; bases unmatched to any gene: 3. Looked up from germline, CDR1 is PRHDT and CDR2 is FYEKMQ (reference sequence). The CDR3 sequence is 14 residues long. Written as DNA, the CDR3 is TGTGCCAGCAGCATCGGACAGGGGGATCAGCCCCAGCATTTT. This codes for CASSIGQGDQPQHF.

CDR3 protein: CASSVVAGIDQETQYF. DNA for the CDR3: TGTGCCAGCAGCGTAGTAGCGGGGATAGACCAAGAGACCCAGTACTTC. The chain links TRBV5-4 to TRBJ2-5; TRBD2 matches 8 bases. Germline CDR1 SGHNT, CDR2 YYREEE (reference sequence). The V and J ends lost 4 bases and 0 bases, in that order; junction bases with no gene match: 8. This CDR3 contains 16 residues. The complete variable domain, with remaining parts taken from reference TRBV5-4 and TRBJ2-5, reads ETGVTQSPTHLIKTRGQQVTLRCSSQSGHNTVSWYQQALGQGPQFIFQYYREEENGRGNFPPRFSGLQFPNYSSELNVNALELDDSALYLCASSVVAGIDQETQYFGPGTRLLVL.

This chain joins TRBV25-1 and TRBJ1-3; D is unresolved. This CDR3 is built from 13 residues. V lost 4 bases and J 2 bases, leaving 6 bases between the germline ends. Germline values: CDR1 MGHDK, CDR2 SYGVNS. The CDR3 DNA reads TGTGCCAGCAGTGGTCCAGCTGGAAACACCATATATTTT. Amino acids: CASSGPAGNTIYF.

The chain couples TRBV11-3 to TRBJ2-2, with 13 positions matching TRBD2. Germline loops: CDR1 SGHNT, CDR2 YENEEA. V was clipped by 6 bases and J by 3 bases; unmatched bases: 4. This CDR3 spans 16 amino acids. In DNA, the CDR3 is TGTGCCAGCAGACTAGCGGGGGGGCCTGACACCGGGGAGCTGTTTTTT. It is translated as CASRLAGGPDTGELFF.

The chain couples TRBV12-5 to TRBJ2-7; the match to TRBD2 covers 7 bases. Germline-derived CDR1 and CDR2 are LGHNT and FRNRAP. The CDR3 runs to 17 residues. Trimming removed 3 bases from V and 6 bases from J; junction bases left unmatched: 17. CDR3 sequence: CASGFAAGEPLRGEQYF. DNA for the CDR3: TGTGCTAGTGGTTTTGCCGCGGGGGAGCCTCTTAGGGGCGAGCAGTACTTC.

CDR3 sequence: CASSRTDFGTGELFF. CDR3 coding DNA: TGTGCCAGCAGCCGAACGGACTTCGGAACCGGGGAGCTGTTTTTT. The V call is TRBV3-1 (or the pseudogene TRBV3-2), the J call TRBJ2-2; a possible D gene is TRBD2 (5 bases). V was cut by 4 bases and J by 5 bases, with 14 bases left in between. Germline CDR1 reads LGHDT; CDR2 reads YNNKEL (reference sequence). The CDR3 contains 15 residues.

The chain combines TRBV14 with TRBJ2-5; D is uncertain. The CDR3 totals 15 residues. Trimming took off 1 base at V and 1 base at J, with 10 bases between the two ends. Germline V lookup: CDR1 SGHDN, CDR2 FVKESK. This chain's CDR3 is CASSQVIGSQETQYF. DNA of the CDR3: TGTGCCAGCAGCCAAGTGATCGGGTCCCAAGAGACCCAGTACTTC.

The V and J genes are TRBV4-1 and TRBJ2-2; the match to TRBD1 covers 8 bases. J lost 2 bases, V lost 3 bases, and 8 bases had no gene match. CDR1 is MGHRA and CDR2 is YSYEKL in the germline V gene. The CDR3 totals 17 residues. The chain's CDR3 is CASSQAGGYLNTGELFF. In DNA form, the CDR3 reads TGCGCCAGCAGCCAGGCAGGGGGCTATCTTAACACCGGGGAGCTGTTTTTT.

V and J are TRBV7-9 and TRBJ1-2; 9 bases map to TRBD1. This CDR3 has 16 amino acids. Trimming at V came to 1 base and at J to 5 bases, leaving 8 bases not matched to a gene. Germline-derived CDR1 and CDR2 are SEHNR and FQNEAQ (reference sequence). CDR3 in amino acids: CASSLDYRDRAYGYTF. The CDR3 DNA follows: TGTGCCAGCAGCTTAGACTACCGGGACAGGGCGTATGGCTACACCTTC.